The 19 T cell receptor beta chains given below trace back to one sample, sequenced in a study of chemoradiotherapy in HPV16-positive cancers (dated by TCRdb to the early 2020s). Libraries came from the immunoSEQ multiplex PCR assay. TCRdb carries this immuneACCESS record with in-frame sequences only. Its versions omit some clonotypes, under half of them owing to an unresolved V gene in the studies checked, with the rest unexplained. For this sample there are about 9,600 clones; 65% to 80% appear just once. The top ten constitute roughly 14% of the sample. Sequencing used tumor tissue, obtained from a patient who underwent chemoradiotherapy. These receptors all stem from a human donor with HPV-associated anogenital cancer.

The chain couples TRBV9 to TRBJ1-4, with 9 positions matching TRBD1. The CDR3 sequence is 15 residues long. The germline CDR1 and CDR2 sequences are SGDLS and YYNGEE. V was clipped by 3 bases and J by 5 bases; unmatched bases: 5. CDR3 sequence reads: CASSGTGGSNEKLFF. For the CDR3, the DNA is TGTGCCAGCAGCGGAACAGGGGGCTCGAATGAAAAACTGTTTTTT.

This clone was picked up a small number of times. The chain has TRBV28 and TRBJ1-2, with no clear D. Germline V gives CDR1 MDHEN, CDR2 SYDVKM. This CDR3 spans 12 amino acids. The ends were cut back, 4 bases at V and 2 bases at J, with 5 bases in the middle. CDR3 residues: CASSSVNYGYTF. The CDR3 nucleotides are TGTGCCAGCAGTTCAGTAAACTATGGCTACACCTTC.

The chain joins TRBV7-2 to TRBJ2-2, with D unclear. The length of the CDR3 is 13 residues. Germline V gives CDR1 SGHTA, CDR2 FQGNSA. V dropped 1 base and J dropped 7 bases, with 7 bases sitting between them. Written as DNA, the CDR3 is TGTGCCAGCAGCTTAGAGGCTGGCGGGGAGCTGTTTTTT. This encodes CASSLEAGGELFF.

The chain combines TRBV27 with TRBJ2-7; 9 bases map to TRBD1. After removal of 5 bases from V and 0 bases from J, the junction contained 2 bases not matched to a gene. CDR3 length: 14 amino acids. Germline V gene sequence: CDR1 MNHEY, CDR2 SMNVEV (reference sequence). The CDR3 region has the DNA TGTGCCAGCAGTGACAGGGGGATCTCCTACGAGCAGTACTTC. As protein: CASSDRGISYEQYF.

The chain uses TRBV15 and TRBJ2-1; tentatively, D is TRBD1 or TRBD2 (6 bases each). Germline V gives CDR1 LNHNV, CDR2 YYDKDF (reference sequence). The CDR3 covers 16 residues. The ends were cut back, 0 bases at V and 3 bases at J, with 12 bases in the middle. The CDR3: CATSRDPGGFYNEQFF. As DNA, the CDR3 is TGTGCCACCAGCAGAGACCCCGGGGGCTTCTACAATGAGCAGTTCTTC.

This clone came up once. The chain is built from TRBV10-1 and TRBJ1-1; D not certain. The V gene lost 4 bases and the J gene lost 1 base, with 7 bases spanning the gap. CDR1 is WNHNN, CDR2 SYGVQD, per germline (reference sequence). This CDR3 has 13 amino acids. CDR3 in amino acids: CASSVTKNTEAFF. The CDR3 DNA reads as TGCGCCAGCAGTGTAACCAAGAACACTGAAGCTTTCTTT.

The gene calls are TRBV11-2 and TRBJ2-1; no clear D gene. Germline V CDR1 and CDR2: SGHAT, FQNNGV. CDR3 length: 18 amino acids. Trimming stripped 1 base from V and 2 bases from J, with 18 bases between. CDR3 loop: CASSLVTFGHRAYNEQFF. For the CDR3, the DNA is TGTGCCAGCAGCTTAGTCACCTTCGGTCATCGAGCCTACAATGAGCAGTTCTTC.

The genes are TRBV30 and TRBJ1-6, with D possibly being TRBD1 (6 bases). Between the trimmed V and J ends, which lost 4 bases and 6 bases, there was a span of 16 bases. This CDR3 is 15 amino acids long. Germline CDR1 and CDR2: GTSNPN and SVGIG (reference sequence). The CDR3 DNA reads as TGTGCCTGGAAGTGGGACACCCGTAGTAATTCACCCCTCCACTTT. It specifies CAWKWDTRSNSPLHF.

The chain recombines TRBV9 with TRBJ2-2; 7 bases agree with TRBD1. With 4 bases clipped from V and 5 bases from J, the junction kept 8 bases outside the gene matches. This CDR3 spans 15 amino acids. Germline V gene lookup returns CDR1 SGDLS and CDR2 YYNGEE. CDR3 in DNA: TGTGCCAGCAGCCACCTGACAGGGTATACCGGGGAGCTGTTTTTT. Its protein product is CASSHLTGYTGELFF.

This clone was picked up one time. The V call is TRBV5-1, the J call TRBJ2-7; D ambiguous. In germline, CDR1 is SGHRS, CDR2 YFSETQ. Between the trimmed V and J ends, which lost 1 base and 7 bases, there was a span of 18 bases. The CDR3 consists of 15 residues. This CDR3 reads CASSLIPGKAGEQYF. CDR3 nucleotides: TGCGCCAGCAGCTTGATTCCCGGAAAGGCAGGAGAGCAGTACTTC.

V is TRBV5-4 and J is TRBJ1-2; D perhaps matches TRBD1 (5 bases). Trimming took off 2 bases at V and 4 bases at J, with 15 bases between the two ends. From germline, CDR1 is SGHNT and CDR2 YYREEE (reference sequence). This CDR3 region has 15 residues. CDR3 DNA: TGTGCCAGCAGCTTAGCAGGGCGAGAGGTCTATGGCTACACCTTC. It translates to CASSLAGREVYGYTF.

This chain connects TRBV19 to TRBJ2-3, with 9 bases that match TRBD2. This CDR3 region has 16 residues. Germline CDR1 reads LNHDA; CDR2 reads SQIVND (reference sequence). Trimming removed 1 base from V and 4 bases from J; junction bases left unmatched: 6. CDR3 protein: CASSIGGAGGPDTQYF. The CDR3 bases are TGTGCCAGTAGTATAGGGGGAGCGGGGGGCCCAGATACGCAGTATTTT.

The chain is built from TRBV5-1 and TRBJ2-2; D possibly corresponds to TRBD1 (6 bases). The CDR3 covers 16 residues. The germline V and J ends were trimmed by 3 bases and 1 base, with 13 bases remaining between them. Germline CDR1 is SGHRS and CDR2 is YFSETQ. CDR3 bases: TGCGCCAGCAGCTGGAGCCAGGGGCGGAACACCGGGGAGCTGTTTTTT. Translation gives CASSWSQGRNTGELFF.

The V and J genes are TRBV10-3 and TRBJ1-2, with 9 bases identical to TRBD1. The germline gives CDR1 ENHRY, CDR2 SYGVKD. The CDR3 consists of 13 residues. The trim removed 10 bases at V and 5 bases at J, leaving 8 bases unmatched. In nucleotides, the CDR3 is TGTGCCACTAGGACAGGGGACGGATATGGCTACACCTTC. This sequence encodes CATRTGDGYGYTF.

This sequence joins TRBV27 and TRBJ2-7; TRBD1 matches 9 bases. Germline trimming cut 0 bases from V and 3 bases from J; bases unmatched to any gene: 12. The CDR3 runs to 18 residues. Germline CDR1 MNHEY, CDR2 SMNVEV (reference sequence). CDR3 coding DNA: TGTGCCAGCAGTTTATCGAGGGACAGGGAAAGGTGGGGCTACGAGCAGTACTTC. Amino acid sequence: CASSLSRDRERWGYEQYF.

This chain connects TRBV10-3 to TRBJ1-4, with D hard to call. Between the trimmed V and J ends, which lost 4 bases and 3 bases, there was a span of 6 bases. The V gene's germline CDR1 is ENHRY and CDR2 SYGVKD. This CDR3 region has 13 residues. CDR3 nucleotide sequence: TGTGCCATCAGTGCGGGGTCTAATGAAAAACTGTTTTTT. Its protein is CAISAGSNEKLFF.

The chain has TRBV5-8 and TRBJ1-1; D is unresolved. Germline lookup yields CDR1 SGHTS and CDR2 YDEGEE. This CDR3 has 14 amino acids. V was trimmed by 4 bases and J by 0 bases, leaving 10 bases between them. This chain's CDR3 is CASSRLMMNTEAFF. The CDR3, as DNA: TGTGCCAGCAGCAGATTAATGATGAACACTGAAGCTTTCTTT. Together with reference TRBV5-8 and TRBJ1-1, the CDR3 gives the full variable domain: EAGVTQSPTHLIKTRGQQATLRCSPISGHTSVYWYQQALGLGLQFLLWYDEGEERNRGNFPPRFSGRQFPNYSSELNVNALELEDSALYLCASSRLMMNTEAFFGQGTRLTVV.

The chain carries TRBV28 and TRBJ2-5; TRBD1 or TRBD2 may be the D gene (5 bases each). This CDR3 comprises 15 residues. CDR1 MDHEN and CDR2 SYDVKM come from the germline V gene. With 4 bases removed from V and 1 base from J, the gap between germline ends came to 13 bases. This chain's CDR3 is CASSSQGAGQETQYF. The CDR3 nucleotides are TGTGCCAGCAGTTCTCAAGGGGCGGGCCAAGAGACCCAGTACTTC.

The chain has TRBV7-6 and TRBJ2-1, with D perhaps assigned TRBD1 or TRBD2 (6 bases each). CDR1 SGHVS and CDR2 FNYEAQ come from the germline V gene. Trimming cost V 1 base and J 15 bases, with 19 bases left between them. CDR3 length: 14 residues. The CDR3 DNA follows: TGTGCCAGCAGCTTAGATTTGGGGGGACACATAACGTTCTTC. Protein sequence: CASSLDLGGHITFF. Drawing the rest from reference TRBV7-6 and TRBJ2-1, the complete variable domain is GAGVSQSPRYKVTKRGQDVALRCDPISGHVSLYWYRQALGQGPEFLTYFNYEAQQDKSGLPNDRFSAERPEGSISTLTIQRTEQRDSAMYRCASSLDLGGHITFFGPGTRLTVL.